These 3 T cell receptor beta chains originate from one sample sequenced in a study of blood T cell repertoires in COVID-19. The table came from immunoSEQ multiplex PCR; TCRdb's copy has only in-frame clones and leaves some out. The sample holds some 380,000 clones, around 89% seen once. Sequences were obtained from peripheral blood. Every receptor here comes from a man younger than 35 with active or convalescent COVID-19.

This chain connects TRBV19 to TRBJ2-1; 14 bases map to TRBD2. Trimming took 5 bases from V and 5 from J; bases not matched to a gene: 14. Germline values: CDR1 LNHDA, CDR2 SQIVND (reference sequence). The CDR3 contains 19 residues. The CDR3 sequence is CASSDNPGLAGGMNNEQFF. In DNA form, the CDR3 reads TGTGCCAGTAGTGACAATCCCGGACTAGCGGGAGGTATGAACAATGAGCAGTTCTTC.

V and J are TRBV5-1 and TRBJ2-7; D may be TRBD2 (5 bases). The CDR3 is 13 residues long. Germline V gene sequence: CDR1 SGHRS, CDR2 YFSETQ. Trimming removed 3 bases from V and 11 bases from J, with 18 bases in between. The CDR3 DNA follows: TGCGCCAGCAGCTCTTCGCACCTAGCTGCGAAGTACTTC. Translation gives CASSSSHLAAKYF.

V gene TRBV9 combines with J gene TRBJ1-2; D perhaps matches TRBD1 (5 bases). Between the trimmed V and J ends, which lost 3 bases and 14 bases, there was a span of 11 bases. The germline V gene has CDR1 SGDLS and CDR2 YYNGEE. CDR3 length equals 10 residues. The CDR3 region has the DNA TGTGCCAGCAGCGGCAGGGAACCTACCTTC. Translation gives CASSGREPTF.